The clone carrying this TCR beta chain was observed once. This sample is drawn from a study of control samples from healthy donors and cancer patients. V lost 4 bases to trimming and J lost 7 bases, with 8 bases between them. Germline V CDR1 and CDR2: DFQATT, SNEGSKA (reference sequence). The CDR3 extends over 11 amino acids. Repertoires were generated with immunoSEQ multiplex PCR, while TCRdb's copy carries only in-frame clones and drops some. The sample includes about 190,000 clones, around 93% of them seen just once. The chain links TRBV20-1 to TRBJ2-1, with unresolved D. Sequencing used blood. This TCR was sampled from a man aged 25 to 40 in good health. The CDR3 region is CSANPGNEQFF. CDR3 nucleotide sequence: TGCAGTGCTAATCCCGGGAATGAGCAGTTCTTC.